Sequencing of this TCR beta chain was carried out in a study of T-cell memory formation after mild COVID-19. Study results and limitations: The authors left the SARS-CoV-2 specificity of second-wave clones peaking on day 37 unconfirmed. Cross-reactive memory seemingly joined, as some responding clones were found in pre-infection memory. Clones that got smaller from day 15 to 85 had even CD4/CD8, while clones growing later tipped toward CD4+.

TCRdb called the 5' RACE reads again in MiXCR, with one record for every CDR3 protein. The sample gives 50,000 or so distinct CDR3 sequences, roughly a quarter of which show up once; approximately 43% is in the top ten. To note about this clonotype: Its target is not known.

V was shortened by 5 bases and J by 2 bases, with 11 bases between the two germline ends. The CDR3 is 14 amino acids. CDR1 and CDR2 from the germline V gene are SEHNR and FQNEAQ (reference sequence). The chain carries TRBV7-9 and TRBJ2-3; perhaps TRBD2 as D (6 bases). Sequencing was carried out using PBMCs or a T cell subset sorted from them (not recorded which). This receptor was taken from a young man who had mild COVID-19 (a few samples of this study predate the infection). Cell type and time point are not known. Here the CDR3 reads CASSPRGFTDTQYF. CDR3 in DNA: TGTGCCAGCAGCCCCCGGGGGTTCACAGATACGCAGTATTTT.